This passage covers 11 T cell receptor beta chains from one sample sequenced in a study of radiation and T cells in renal cell carcinoma. Time point of the sample: baseline pretreatment blood. Treatment: 15 Gy SBRT to primary tumor, nephrectomy 4 weeks later. The data were produced by immunoSEQ multiplex PCR, yet TCRdb's version contains in-frame clones alone and is incomplete. Altogether tens of thousands of clones are present, over 75% being singletons, with the ten largest covering approximately 6.4%. Sequencing was performed on blood, taken from a patient whose treatment included radiotherapy and nephrectomy. The source is a man in his 60s with renal cell carcinoma.

The chain couples TRBV2 to TRBJ1-5, with 8 nucleotides matching TRBD1. The germline V gene has CDR1 SNHLY and CDR2 FYNNEI. J was trimmed by 3 bases and V by 4 bases; bases with no gene match: 17. CDR3 size: 19 residues. The CDR3 DNA reads as TGTGCCAGCAGTGGTGGGGTCTTCAGGGGGCGGGACTCCAATCAGCCCCAGCATTTT. It yields the protein CASSGGVFRGRDSNQPQHF.

V gene TRBV29-1 combines with J gene TRBJ2-6, with no clear D. Looked up from germline, CDR1 is SQVTM and CDR2 is ANQGSEA. The length of the CDR3 is 15 residues. V was pared by 7 bases and J by 0 bases, with 13 bases between. CDR3 residues: CSADLTNSGANVLTF. The DNA of the CDR3 is TGCAGCGCTGACCTGACAAACTCTGGGGCCAACGTCCTGACTTTC.

V is TRBV19 and J is TRBJ2-5; 10 bases align to TRBD2. With V trimmed by 7 bases and J by 2 bases, 7 bases remained unmatched. The CDR3 is made up of 15 amino acids. Germline V lookup: CDR1 LNHDA, CDR2 SQIVND (reference sequence). The CDR3 here is CASNDRTSGQETQYF. CDR3 bases: TGTGCCAGTAACGATCGGACTAGCGGACAAGAGACCCAGTACTTC. The complete variable domain, with remaining parts taken from reference TRBV19 and TRBJ2-5, reads DGGITQSPKYLFRKEGQNVTLSCEQNLNHDAMYWYRQDPGQGLRLIYYSQIVNDFQKGDIAEGYSVSREKKESFPLTVTSAQKNPTAFYLCASNDRTSGQETQYFGPGTRLLVL.

The chain uses TRBV7-9 and TRBJ2-7; 7 bases agree with TRBD1. Germline V gene sequence: CDR1 SEHNR, CDR2 FQNEAQ (reference sequence). The CDR3 is 13 amino acids. V trimming: 4 bases; J trimming: 7 bases; junction bases outside the gene matches: 7. The CDR3: CASSSYRGEEQYF. DNA of the CDR3: TGTGCCAGCAGCTCGTACAGGGGTGAGGAGCAGTACTTC.

The chain has TRBV10-3 and TRBJ1-1; D ambiguous. Per germline, CDR1 ENHRY and CDR2 SYGVKD. V was cut by 3 bases and J by 10 bases, with 18 bases left in between. The CDR3 is 14 amino acids. CDR3 protein: CAISEAAGPSGAFF. The DNA of the CDR3 is TGTGCCATCAGTGAAGCCGCCGGGCCAAGCGGAGCTTTCTTT.

This clone was picked up one time. V is TRBV27 and J is TRBJ2-7; D remains ambiguous. Germline V gene data show CDR1 as MNHEY and CDR2 as SMNVEV (reference sequence). The ends were cut back, 1 base at V and 0 bases at J, with 10 bases in the middle. This CDR3 is built from 15 residues. Written as DNA, the CDR3 is TGTGCCAGCAGTTTATATCTGGGTAGCTCCTACGAGCAGTACTTC. As protein: CASSLYLGSSYEQYF.

This clone was seen only a few times. The chain links TRBV9 to TRBJ1-2, with 7 bases aligning to TRBD1. Germline CDR1 SGDLS, CDR2 YYNGEE. CDR3 length equals 12 residues. V lost 3 bases to trimming and J lost 6 bases; unmatched junction nucleotides: 2. CDR3 nucleotides: TGTGCCAGCAGCGCAGACAGGGATGGCTACACCTTC. Translated: CASSADRDGYTF.

This clone was seen a handful of times. This rearrangement joins TRBV10-3 to TRBJ1-1, with D maybe TRBD1 (6 bases). V gave up 4 bases and J gave up 6 bases, with 9 bases separating them. The germline V gene encodes CDR1 ENHRY and CDR2 SYGVKD. The length of the CDR3 is 12 residues. In DNA, the CDR3 is TGTGCCATCAGTGGAGGACAGTCTGAAGCTTTCTTT. It translates to CAISGGQSEAFF.

This chain connects TRBV5-1 to TRBJ1-4; possibly TRBD1 for D (6 bases). Trimming cost V 0 bases and J 6 bases, with 12 bases left between them. The CDR3 contains 15 residues. Germline V gene data show CDR1 as SGHRS and CDR2 as YFSETQ. In DNA, the CDR3 is TGCGCCAGCAGCTTGGACGGGGGCGCACATGAAAAACTGTTTTTT. This translates into CASSLDGGAHEKLFF.

The CDR3 sequence is CASSEGRIGQGPQETQYF. The CDR3 region has the DNA TGCGCCAGCAGCGAAGGGAGGATTGGACAGGGCCCCCAAGAGACCCAGTACTTC. The chain recombines TRBV5-1 with TRBJ2-5, with TRBD1 matching 8 bases. V trimming: 4 bases; J trimming: 1 base; junction bases outside the gene matches: 15. The CDR3 length is 18 residues. CDR1 and CDR2 from the germline V gene are SGHRS and YFSETQ. Combining the CDR3 with reference TRBV5-1 and TRBJ2-5 gives the whole variable domain KAGVTQTPRYLIKTRGQQVTLSCSPISGHRSVSWYQQTPGQGLQFLFEYFSETQRNKGNFPGRFSGRQFSNSRSEMNVSTLELGDSALYLCASSEGRIGQGPQETQYFGPGTRLLVL.

The genes are TRBV28 and TRBJ2-3, with 9 bases fitting TRBD2. The V gene's germline CDR1 is MDHEN and CDR2 SYDVKM. J was trimmed by 1 base and V by 5 bases; bases with no gene match: 1. The CDR3 is 14 amino acids. In DNA, the CDR3 is TGTGCCAGCAGTAAGCGGGAGGGCACAGATACGCAGTATTTT. Residues: CASSKREGTDTQYF.